The 32 T cell receptor beta chains in this list originate from one sample, sequenced in a study of cytomegalovirus exposure and HLA in healthy donors (dated by TCRdb to 2016 to 2017). The library relied on the immunoSEQ multiplex PCR assay. For the multiplex PCR, a mixture combining 60 forward primers for TCR Vbeta segments and 13 reverse primers for TCR Jbeta segments was used. TCRdb provides this immuneACCESS table in a form limited to in-frame rearrangements. Some clones are lacking; in checked studies, under half of them reflect an unresolved V gene, and why the rest are absent is not known. The sample data list about 130,000 clones, and 74% of these were observed just once. The top ten constitute 5.8% of the sample. The specimen sequenced was PBMCs. All receptors come from a woman between 45 and 60 years old in good health and CMV-seropositive.

The rearrangement links TRBV11-2 to TRBJ2-5, with D perhaps TRBD2 (5 bases). The V and J ends lost 3 bases and 5 bases respectively, with 10 bases between them. The CDR3 runs 13 residues. Germline V gene sequence: CDR1 SGHAT, CDR2 FQNNGV. CDR3 protein: CASSLRGIETQYF. The CDR3, as DNA: TGTGCCAGCAGCTTGCGAGGGATTGAGACCCAGTACTTC.

The V call is TRBV25-1, the J call TRBJ1-1; TRBD1 agrees at 8 bases. Germline CDR1 and CDR2: MGHDK and SYGVNS. The CDR3 runs 16 residues. V lost 8 bases to trimming and J lost 1 base; unmatched junction nucleotides: 12. Written as DNA, the CDR3 is TGTGCCAGCGACACGACAGGACAGGGAAAGAACACTGAAGCTTTCTTT. Translating it yields CASDTTGQGKNTEAFF.

This clone showed up just a few times. The chain joins TRBV5-1 to TRBJ1-2; 9 bases are a match to TRBD1. Looked up from germline, CDR1 is SGHRS and CDR2 is YFSETQ. Trimming took 4 bases from V and 7 from J; bases not matched to a gene: 8. This CDR3 has 14 residues. The CDR3 region has the DNA TGCGCCAGCAGCGAGGACAGGGGTAGCGGTGGCTACACCTTC. Its translation: CASSEDRGSGGYTF.

The chain employs TRBV2 and TRBJ1-1; TRBD1 is a possible D gene (5 bases). The germline V and J ends were trimmed by 7 bases and 4 bases, with 16 bases remaining between them. CDR1 and CDR2 from the germline V gene are SNHLY and FYNNEI. This CDR3 is 14 amino acids long. The CDR3 loop is CASTEGGETTEAFF. In DNA, the CDR3 is TGTGCCAGCACCGAAGGAGGGGAGACCACTGAAGCTTTCTTT.

The CDR3 is CASRSPPEGNYGYTF. For the CDR3, the DNA is TGTGCAAGTCGCTCTCCCCCCGAGGGTAACTATGGCTACACCTTC. V gene TRBV12-2 combines with J gene TRBJ1-2. TRBV12-2 is annotated as a pseudogene. The CDR3 is made up of 15 amino acids.

This rearrangement joins TRBV7-2 to TRBJ1-5, with a tentative D call TRBD1 (5 bases). The V end lost 1 base, the J end lost 5 bases, and 15 bases lay between the germline ends. The CDR3 contains 16 residues. CDR1 SGHTA and CDR2 FQGNSA come from the germline V gene. The CDR3 is CASSLGSGRGDQPQHF. The CDR3 bases are TGTGCCAGCAGCTTAGGCTCAGGGCGTGGAGATCAGCCCCAGCATTTT.

Comments on this clone: One end of the junction does not line up with germline, which may come from a read error. The chain has TRBV7-9 and TRBJ1-2; 10 bases line up with TRBD1. Per germline, CDR1 SEHNR and CDR2 FQNEAQ (reference sequence). CDR3 length equals 19 residues. The CDR3 DNA reads TGTTCCAGCAGCTGGCGGCCCCAGAGACAGGGGGCTTCTGGCTATGGCTACACCTTC. This codes for CSSSWRPQRQGASGYGYTF.

The chain couples TRBV5-4 to TRBJ1-3; D may be TRBD1 (5 bases). This CDR3 has 15 residues. Per germline, CDR1 SGHNT and CDR2 YYREEE (reference sequence). Between the trimmed V and J ends, which lost 3 bases and 9 bases, there was a span of 19 bases. This CDR3 reads CASSSGRDGGVTIYF. CDR3 nucleotide sequence: TGTGCCAGCAGCTCTGGAAGGGACGGGGGAGTCACCATATATTTT.

The chain combines TRBV5-1 with TRBJ2-7; D is unresolved. V shed 4 bases and J shed 4 bases, with 18 bases lying between them. The CDR3 runs 15 residues. CDR1 and CDR2 from the germline V gene are SGHRS and YFSETQ. The CDR3: CASSMPPGGSYEQYF. CDR3 DNA sequence: TGCGCCAGCAGCATGCCGCCGGGTGGTTCTTACGAGCAGTACTTC.

The J gene is TRBJ2-1, the V gene TRBV30, with D tentatively TRBD2 (5 bases). The V gene's germline CDR1 is GTSNPN and CDR2 SVGIG (reference sequence). V lost 0 bases and J lost 4, with 10 bases in between. The CDR3 sequence is 14 residues long. The CDR3 nucleotides read TGTGCCTGGAGTGTACCCGGGGTATACAATGAGCAGTTCTTC. This translates into CAWSVPGVYNEQFF.

V gene TRBV12-5 combines with J gene TRBJ2-2, with TRBD1 identical over 9 bases. Trimming took 1 base from V and 2 from J; bases not matched to a gene: 5. Germline loops: CDR1 LGHNT, CDR2 FRNRAP. The CDR3 sequence is 17 residues long. Here the CDR3 reads CASGLGTGVLNTGELFF. In nucleotides, the CDR3 is TGTGCTAGTGGTTTGGGGACAGGGGTCCTAAACACCGGGGAGCTGTTTTTT.

The chain carries TRBV4-3 and TRBJ2-5; D possibly corresponds to TRBD2 (7 bases). Per germline, CDR1 LGHNA and CDR2 YSLEER. Trimming left V 0 bases short and J 1 base short, with 9 bases between. This CDR3 contains 15 residues. CDR3 sequence: CASSQEGGVQETQYF. CDR3 DNA sequence: TGCGCCAGCAGCCAAGAAGGGGGGGTCCAAGAGACCCAGTACTTC.

The chain uses TRBV5-6 and TRBJ2-5; weak D call: TRBD1 (5 bases). The germline V gene has CDR1 SGHDT and CDR2 YYEEEE. This CDR3 is built from 13 residues. V was shortened by 0 bases and J by 5 bases, with 8 bases between the two germline ends. Written as DNA, the CDR3 is TGTGCCAGCAGCTTGGCAGGGCGGGAGACCCAGTACTTC. As protein: CASSLAGRETQYF.

This clone appeared a few times. The V gene is TRBV30, the J gene TRBJ2-1, with a weak D call TRBD2 (6 bases). There are 12 residues in the CDR3. CDR1 is GTSNPN and CDR2 is SVGIG in the germline V gene (reference sequence). V lost 3 bases to trimming and J lost 10 bases, with 13 bases between them. The CDR3 DNA follows: TGTGCCTGGAGCCCTAGCGTTGACGAGCAGTTCTTC. This sequence encodes CAWSPSVDEQFF.

V gene TRBV23-1 combines with J gene TRBJ2-5, with D perhaps matching TRBD1 (6 bases). TRBV23-1 is an open reading frame, and its role is uncertain. The V end lost 9 bases, the J end lost 5 bases, and 22 bases lay between the germline ends. This CDR3 contains 15 residues. For the CDR3, the DNA is TGCGCCAGTTATCCCGGGACACCCCTTTGGGAGACCCAGTACTTC. It codes for CASYPGTPLWETQYF.

This chain links TRBV19 with TRBJ2-2; possible D gene TRBD1, 6 bases. The CDR3 length is 15 residues. Germline V gene lookup returns CDR1 LNHDA and CDR2 SQIVND (reference sequence). V was clipped by 10 bases and J by 0 bases, with 15 bases between them. The CDR3 is CATSTGRANTGELFF. CDR3 sequence (DNA): TGTGCCACTTCTACAGGGAGAGCGAACACCGGGGAGCTGTTTTTT.

The gene calls are TRBV5-4 and TRBJ2-1; 7 nucleotides align to TRBD1. V lost 1 base, J lost 6 bases, and 4 bases stayed unmatched. Per germline, CDR1 SGHNT and CDR2 YYREEE (reference sequence). This CDR3 comprises 14 residues. As DNA, the CDR3 is TGTGCCAGCAGCTTGAGGACAGGACCCAATGAGCAGTTCTTC. Its protein product is CASSLRTGPNEQFF.

The J gene is TRBJ1-5, the V gene TRBV6-1; no clear D gene. The length of the CDR3 is 14 residues. Trimming pared 4 bases from V and 4 bases from J, leaving 11 bases between. Germline V lookup: CDR1 MNHNS, CDR2 SASEGT. This chain's CDR3 is CASSGWQVNQPQHF. CDR3 in DNA: TGTGCCAGCAGTGGCTGGCAGGTGAATCAGCCCCAGCATTTT.

The chain employs TRBV7-2 and TRBJ1-2, with TRBD1 identical over 10 bases. CDR3 size: 13 residues. The V gene end was trimmed by 5 bases and the J gene end by 8 bases; junction bases not matched to a gene: 5. Germline V gives CDR1 SGHTA, CDR2 FQGNSA. The CDR3 sequence is CASSPDRGWGYTF. The CDR3 bases are TGTGCCAGCAGCCCGGACAGGGGGTGGGGCTACACCTTC.

The genes are TRBV6-6 and TRBJ2-5; 8 nucleotides line up with TRBD2. The J call may be incorrect, as the DNA end agrees better with TRBJ2-7. The germline gives CDR1 MNHNY, CDR2 SVGAGI (reference sequence). CDR3 length equals 14 residues. DNA of the CDR3: TGTGCCACCGGGGGCGCGGGGGGAGTCTACGAGCAGTACTTC. It codes for CATGGAGGVYEQYF.

This chain links TRBV5-6 with TRBJ2-5, with 9 bases identical to TRBD2. This CDR3 contains 15 residues. CDR1 is SGHDT, CDR2 YYEEEE, per germline. J lost 2 bases, V lost 3 bases, and 5 bases had no gene match. As DNA, the CDR3 is TGTGCCAGCAGCTCTAGCGGGGAGGGGCAAGAGACCCAGTACTTC. Its protein product is CASSSSGEGQETQYF.

The chain links TRBV25-1 to TRBJ2-3; D gene uncertain. V was trimmed by 3 bases and J by 1 base, leaving 17 bases between them. The CDR3 sequence is 17 residues long. The germline gives CDR1 MGHDK, CDR2 SYGVNS. CDR3 protein: CASSDERKLRGTDTQYF. The CDR3 DNA reads TGTGCCAGCAGTGATGAAAGGAAGCTTCGGGGCACAGATACGCAGTATTTT.

V usage is TRBV7-2 and J usage is TRBJ2-1; D is ambiguous. Germline lookup yields CDR1 SGHTA and CDR2 FQGNSA. Between the trimmed V and J ends, which lost 3 bases and 9 bases, there was a span of 12 bases. The CDR3 loop spans 13 amino acids. The CDR3 reads CASSFASVVEQFF. The CDR3 coding sequence is TGTGCCAGCAGCTTCGCCTCGGTAGTTGAGCAGTTCTTC. Using reference TRBV7-2 and TRBJ2-1 for the parts outside the CDR3, the full variable domain is GAGVSQSPSNKVTEKGKDVELRCDPISGHTALYWYRQSLGQGLEFLIYFQGNSAPDKSGLPSDRFSAERTGGSVSTLTIQRTQQEDSAVYLCASSFASVVEQFFGPGTRLTVL.

The CDR3 loop reads CASSSIAGSGEAFF. The CDR3 DNA reads as TGCGCCAGCAGCTCCATAGCAGGGTCGGGTGAAGCTTTCTTT. V and J are TRBV5-1 and TRBJ1-1, with D perhaps matching TRBD1 (5 bases). V shed 3 bases and J shed 7 bases, with 16 bases lying between them. The CDR3 is 14 amino acids. Germline-derived CDR1 and CDR2 are SGHRS and YFSETQ. The full variable domain, with the rest looked up from reference TRBV5-1 and TRBJ1-1, is KAGVTQTPRYLIKTRGQQVTLSCSPISGHRSVSWYQQTPGQGLQFLFEYFSETQRNKGNFPGRFSGRQFSNSRSEMNVSTLELGDSALYLCASSSIAGSGEAFFGQGTRLTVV.

As concerns this clone: One end of the junction varies from germline; a read error may be responsible. The rearrangement links TRBV7-9 to TRBJ2-2; D uncertain. Germline CDR1 SEHNR, CDR2 FQNEAQ (reference sequence). This CDR3 comprises 13 residues. DNA for the CDR3: TGTTCCAGCAGTCGCTCAGACTCCGGGGAGCTGTTTTTT. This gives the protein CSSSRSDSGELFF.

The V and J genes are TRBV4-3 and TRBJ2-5, with 9 bases aligning to TRBD2. J gave up 4 bases and V 0 bases, and 3 bases lay outside the gene matches. The germline gives CDR1 LGHNA, CDR2 YSLEER. This CDR3 has 15 residues. CDR3: CASSQDSGGSETQYF. The DNA of the CDR3 is TGCGCCAGCAGCCAAGATAGCGGGGGTTCAGAGACCCAGTACTTC.

This CDR3 is CAISEGPSGDNEQFF. CDR3 nucleotides: TGTGCCATCAGTGAGGGGCCTAGCGGGGACAATGAGCAGTTCTTC. The chain combines TRBV10-3 with TRBJ2-1; 9 bases are shared with TRBD2. The CDR3 runs to 15 residues. Germline V gene data show CDR1 as ENHRY and CDR2 as SYGVKD. Trimming at V came to 2 bases and at J to 5 bases, leaving 4 bases not matched to a gene.

This clone was counted between two and nine times. The chain carries TRBV11-2 and TRBJ2-2, with 7 nucleotides matching TRBD1. The germline V gene has CDR1 SGHAT and CDR2 FQNNGV. The J segment lost 6 bases and the V segment lost 6 bases, leaving 7 bases of the junction unmatched. This CDR3 region has 14 residues. CDR3 sequence reads: CASRTIRGPGELFF. CDR3 nucleotide sequence: TGTGCCAGCAGGACGATTAGGGGGCCCGGGGAGCTGTTTTTT.

The rearrangement uses TRBV27 and TRBJ1-2, with D maybe TRBD1 (5 bases). This CDR3 spans 16 amino acids. Germline-derived CDR1 and CDR2 are MNHEY and SMNVEV (reference sequence). The V end lost 0 bases, the J end lost 4 bases, and 15 bases lay between the germline ends. The CDR3 here is CASSLSPRDSGYGYTF. The CDR3 coding sequence is TGTGCCAGCAGTTTATCGCCCAGGGATAGCGGCTATGGCTACACCTTC.

V usage is TRBV6-1 and J usage is TRBJ1-2; TRBD1 might be the D (6 bases). The V end lost 0 bases, the J end lost 6 bases, and 11 bases lay between the germline ends. The CDR3 runs 14 residues. Germline V CDR1 and CDR2: MNHNS, SASEGT. DNA for the CDR3: TGTGCCAGCAGTGAAGCTGGGCCAGGGGATGGCTACACCTTC. It specifies CASSEAGPGDGYTF.

The J gene is TRBJ2-5, the V gene TRBV7-2, with 8 bases aligning to TRBD2. V was pared by 4 bases and J by 4 bases, with 8 bases of the junction left unmatched. The germline CDR1 and CDR2 sequences are SGHTA and FQGNSA. The CDR3 spans 15 residues. This CDR3 is CASSSGGGDGETQYF. The CDR3 nucleotides read TGTGCCAGCAGCTCCGGGGGGGGAGATGGAGAGACCCAGTACTTC. Looking up the rest from reference TRBV7-2 and TRBJ2-5 gives the full variable domain: GAGVSQSPSNKVTEKGKDVELRCDPISGHTALYWYRQSLGQGLEFLIYFQGNSAPDKSGLPSDRFSAERTGGSVSTLTIQRTQQEDSAVYLCASSSGGGDGETQYFGPGTRLLVL.

The rearrangement links TRBV19 to TRBJ2-5; D is uncertain. The V gene's germline CDR1 is LNHDA and CDR2 SQIVND (reference sequence). Trimming removed 3 bases from V and 5 bases from J, with 13 bases in between. The CDR3 loop spans 14 amino acids. The CDR3 loop is CASSIDPGSETQYF. The CDR3 DNA reads as TGTGCCAGTAGTATTGACCCCGGGTCGGAGACCCAGTACTTC.